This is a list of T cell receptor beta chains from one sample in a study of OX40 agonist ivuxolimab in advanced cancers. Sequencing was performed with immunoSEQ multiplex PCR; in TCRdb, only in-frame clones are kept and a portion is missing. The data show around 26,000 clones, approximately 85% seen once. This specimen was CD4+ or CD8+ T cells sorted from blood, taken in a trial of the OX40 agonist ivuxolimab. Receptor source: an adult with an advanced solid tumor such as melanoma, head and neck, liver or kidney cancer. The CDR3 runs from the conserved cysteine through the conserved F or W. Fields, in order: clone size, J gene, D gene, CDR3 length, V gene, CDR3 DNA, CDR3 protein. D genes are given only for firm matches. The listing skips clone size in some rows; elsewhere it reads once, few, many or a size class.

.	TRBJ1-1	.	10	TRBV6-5	TGTGCCAGCAGTGTGGGTGAAGCTTTCTTT	CASSVGEAFF
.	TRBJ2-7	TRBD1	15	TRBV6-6	TGTGCCAGCAGTTACTTGGGACAGGGGGCGGGGGAGCAGTACTTC	CASSYLGQGAGEQYF
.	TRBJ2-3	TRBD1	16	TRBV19	TGTGCCAGTAGTAGAACCGGGACAGGGACAGGAGATACGCAGTATTTT	CASSRTGTGTGDTQYF
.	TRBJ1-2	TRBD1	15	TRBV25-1	TGTGCCAGCAGCCCGTTTGGACAGGGGGCGCTGGGCTACACCTTC	CASSPFGQGALGYTF
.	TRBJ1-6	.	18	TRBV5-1	TGCGCCAGCAGCTTGGGAGGTACCCGAAGCTCCTATAATTCACCCCTCCACTTT	CASSLGGTRSSYNSPLHF
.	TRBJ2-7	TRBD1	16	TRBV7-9	TGTGCCAGCAGCACCGCCTCGGGACAGAGTGTCTACGAGCAGTACTTC	CASSTASGQSVYEQYF
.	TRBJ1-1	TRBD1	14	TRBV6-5	TGTGCCAGCAGGCATACAGGGGCCAACACTGAAGCTTTCTTT	CASRHTGANTEAFF
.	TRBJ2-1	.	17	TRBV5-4	TGTGCCAGCAGCTACCGCCTTTGGGGATCCGCCGGGAATGAGCAGTTCTTC	CASSYRLWGSAGNEQFF
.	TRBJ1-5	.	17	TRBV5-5	TGTGCCAGCAGCTTGGGGGAAGGGATCCTCGGCAATCAGCCCCAGCATTTT	CASSLGEGILGNQPQHF
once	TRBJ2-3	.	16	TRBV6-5	TGTGCCAGCAGTTACCCAAACCTGGCGGGCACAGATACGCAGTATTTT	CASSYPNLAGTDTQYF
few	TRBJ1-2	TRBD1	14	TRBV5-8	TGTGCCAGCGTCCCAGGACAGGGTCTGGATGGCTACACCTTC	CASVPGQGLDGYTF
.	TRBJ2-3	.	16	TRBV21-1	TGTGCCAGCAGCAAATTTCTAGCGGGAGAAACAGATACGCAGTATTTT	CASSKFLAGETDTQYF
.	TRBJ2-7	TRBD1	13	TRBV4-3	TGCGCCAGCAGCCTAGGACAGGGCTCTGAGCAGTACTTC	CASSLGQGSEQYF
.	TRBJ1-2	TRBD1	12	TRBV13	TGTGCCAGCAGCCCAGGGACAGGGGGCTACACCTTC	CASSPGTGGYTF
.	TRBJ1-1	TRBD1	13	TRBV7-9	TGTGCCAGCAGCCAGGGGGCGATCACTGAAGCTTTCTTT	CASSQGAITEAFF
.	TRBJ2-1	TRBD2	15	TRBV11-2	TGTGCCAGCAGCTTCCTAGCGGGAGTCAGCAATGAGCAGTTCTTC	CASSFLAGVSNEQFF
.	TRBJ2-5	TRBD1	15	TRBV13	TGTGCCAGCAGCTTAGGGCCCAGGGGGTCGGAGACCCAGTACTTC	CASSLGPRGSETQYF
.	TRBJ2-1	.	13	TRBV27	TGTGCCAGCAGGATCACAGGGAAAAATGAGCAGTTCTTC	CASRITGKNEQFF
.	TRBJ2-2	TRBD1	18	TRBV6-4	TGTGCCAGCACGGCCGGGGCCCGGGACAGTGGGTGTAGCGGGGAGCTGTTTTTT	CASTAGARDSGCSGELFF
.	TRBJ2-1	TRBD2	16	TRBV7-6	TGTGCCAGCAGTCCATGGACTAGCGGGGGGGCCAGTGAGCAGTTCTTC	CASSPWTSGGASEQFF
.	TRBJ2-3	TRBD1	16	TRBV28	TGTGCCAGCAGTTTTCGGACAGGGGAAGGCCCAGATACGCAGTATTTT	CASSFRTGEGPDTQYF
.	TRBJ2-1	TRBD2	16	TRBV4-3	TGCGCCAGCAGCCAAGAGGGGCTAGCGGGGGACAATGAGCAGTTCTTC	CASSQEGLAGDNEQFF
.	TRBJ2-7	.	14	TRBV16	TGTGCCAGCAGCTATGGGGGGCGGACCTACGAGCAGTACTTC	CASSYGGRTYEQYF
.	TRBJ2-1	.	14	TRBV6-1	TGTGCCAGCAGTGAAGTACCAGGGACCGATGAGCAGTTCTTC	CASSEVPGTDEQFF
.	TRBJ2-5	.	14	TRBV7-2	TGTGCCAGCAGCCCGCACAACAGGGTTGAGGCCCAGTACTTC	CASSPHNRVEAQYF
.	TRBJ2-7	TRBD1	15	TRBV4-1	TGCGCCAGCAGCTTCGGACAGGGGGCCTCCTACGAGCAGTACTTC	CASSFGQGASYEQYF
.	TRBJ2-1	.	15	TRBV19	TGTGCCAGTAGTACGGACCAGGGGAGCTACAATGAGCAGTTCTTC	CASSTDQGSYNEQFF
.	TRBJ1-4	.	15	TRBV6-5	TGTGCCAGCAGTTACTCGGCCGGGGAGAATGAAAAACTGTTTTTT	CASSYSAGENEKLFF
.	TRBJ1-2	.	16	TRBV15	TGTGCCACCAGCAGTGGCGGGACGGCAGTTTTCTATGGCTACACCTTC	CATSSGGTAVFYGYTF
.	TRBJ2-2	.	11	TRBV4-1	TGCGCCAGCAGCCGCACCGGGGAGCTGTTTTTT	CASSRTGELFF
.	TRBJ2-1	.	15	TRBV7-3	TGTGCCAGCAGCTTATTACCAAGCTCCTACAATGAGCAGTTCTTC	CASSLLPSSYNEQFF
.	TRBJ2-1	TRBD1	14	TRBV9	TGTGCCAGCAGCGTAGGGACAGGGACCAATGAGCAGTTCTTC	CASSVGTGTNEQFF
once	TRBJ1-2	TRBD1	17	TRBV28	TGTGCCAGCAGTTTAGATACCAAATGGGGACAGGTTAGAAGCTACACCTTC	CASSLDTKWGQVRSYTF
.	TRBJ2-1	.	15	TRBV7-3	TGTGCCAGCAGCTTAAGGCGGGCGCGCTACAATGAGCAGTTCTTC	CASSLRRARYNEQFF
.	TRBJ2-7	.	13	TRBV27	TGTGCCAGCAGTGCGACCCATACCTACGAGCAGTACTTC	CASSATHTYEQYF
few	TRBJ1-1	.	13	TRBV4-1	TGCGCCAGCAGCCAAAACCGGGGGACTGAAGCTTTCTTT	CASSQNRGTEAFF
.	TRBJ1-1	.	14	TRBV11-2	TGTGCCAGCAGCTTAGATCTGTCAGGCCCCTCGGCTTTCTTT	CASSLDLSGPSAFF
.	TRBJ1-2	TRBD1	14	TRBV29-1	TGCAGCGTCCCTATACAGGGGGATAACTATGGCTACACCTTC	CSVPIQGDNYGYTF
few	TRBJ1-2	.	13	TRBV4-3	TGCGCCAGCAGCCAAGAGGCTGAGGGATCCCACCTCTTC	CASSQEAEGSHLF